The next 32 T cell receptor beta chains were all read from a single sample in a study of CD8+ T cells in alopecia areata. Investigators isolated RNA and reverse transcribed it into cDNA to act as the sequencing template. Profiled with immunoSEQ multiplex PCR; TCRdb holds only in-frame clones, not every one. Here the sample spans fewer than 150,000 clones, about 61% being singletons. The source material was CD4+ T cells sorted from blood. These TCRs come from a human donor in good health.

This clone has only one observation. This chain links TRBV4-2 with TRBJ2-5; D not certain. The CDR3 length is 15 residues. Trimming took off 4 bases at V and 3 bases at J, with 15 bases between the two ends. Germline CDR1 reads LGHNA; CDR2 reads YNFKEQ. CDR3 region: CASSRSLGSEETQYF. Here the CDR3 DNA reads TGTGCCAGCAGCCGATCGTTAGGATCCGAAGAGACCCAGTACTTC.

The rearrangement links TRBV7-9 to TRBJ2-5; 12 positions match TRBD1. J lost 11 bases, V lost 8 bases, and 12 bases had no gene match. CDR3 size: 14 residues. Germline V gene sequence: CDR1 SEHNR, CDR2 FQNEAQ (reference sequence). The CDR3 DNA reads TGTGCCAGCGGGGACAGGGGGCAACACACGAAGCAGTACTTC. Its translation is CASGDRGQHTKQYF.

This clone has only a few counts. The chain uses TRBV2 and TRBJ2-1, with 13 nucleotides matching TRBD2. Germline trimming cut 6 bases from V and 6 bases from J; bases unmatched to any gene: 5. Per the germline V gene, CDR1 is SNHLY and CDR2 is FYNNEI. The CDR3 spans 15 residues. The DNA of the CDR3 is TGTGCCAGCAGAAAGACTAGCGGGGGGCTCAATGAGCAGTTCTTC. It codes for CASRKTSGGLNEQFF.

The chain carries TRBV29-1 and TRBJ2-5; D tentatively fits TRBD1 or TRBD2 (6 bases each). Between the trimmed V and J ends, which lost 7 bases and 9 bases, there was a span of 15 bases. From germline, CDR1 is SQVTM and CDR2 ANQGSEA. This CDR3 is built from 11 residues. CDR3 nucleotide sequence: TGCAGCGCCGGTCCAGGGGAGGCCCAGTACTTC. Its translation is CSAGPGEAQYF.

This clone showed up just a few times. The V call is TRBV9, the J call TRBJ2-3; 13 bases are shared with TRBD2. CDR1 is SGDLS and CDR2 is YYNGEE in the germline V gene. This CDR3 is 15 amino acids long. Germline trimming cut 2 bases from V and 6 bases from J; bases unmatched to any gene: 3. CDR3 coding DNA: TGTGCCAGCAGCGTGAGGACTAGCGGGAGTGATACGCAGTATTTT. Protein sequence: CASSVRTSGSDTQYF.

The table lists this clone with a few counts. The chain couples TRBV6-6 to TRBJ2-7, with D unclear. The CDR3 runs to 13 residues. V was pared by 2 bases and J by 1 base, with 6 bases between. The germline CDR1 and CDR2 sequences are MNHNY and SVGAGI (reference sequence). This CDR3 reads CASSYEQSYEQYF. The CDR3 DNA reads as TGTGCCAGCAGTTACGAACAGTCCTACGAGCAGTACTTC.

J is TRBJ1-2 and V is TRBV4-1; no firm D call. Germline loops: CDR1 MGHRA, CDR2 YSYEKL. This CDR3 spans 15 amino acids. V shed 0 bases and J shed 8 bases, with 16 bases lying between them. The CDR3 here is CASSQDIGEGVGYTF. CDR3 bases: TGCGCCAGCAGCCAAGATATCGGGGAAGGAGTAGGCTACACCTTC.

The chain is built from TRBV19 and TRBJ2-1, with D perhaps matching TRBD1 (5 bases). Germline V lookup: CDR1 LNHDA, CDR2 SQIVND (reference sequence). Trimming removed 2 bases from V and 5 bases from J, with 16 bases in between. CDR3 size: 16 residues. This CDR3 is CASSIRGGGPNNEQFF. In DNA, the CDR3 is TGTGCCAGTAGTATAAGGGGTGGCGGCCCCAACAATGAGCAGTTCTTC.

The chain uses TRBV29-1 and TRBJ2-1; D is possibly TRBD1 or TRBD2 (5 bases each). The CDR3 runs to 12 residues. Between the trimmed V and J ends, which lost 5 bases and 5 bases, there was a span of 10 bases. Germline V gene lookup returns CDR1 SQVTM and CDR2 ANQGSEA. Here the CDR3 DNA reads TGCAGCGTTTGGGGGTGGAACAATGAGCAGTTCTTC. This sequence encodes CSVWGWNNEQFF.

V usage is TRBV19 and J usage is TRBJ1-1; D not certain. Germline V gives CDR1 LNHDA, CDR2 SQIVND (reference sequence). Trimming removed 5 bases from V and 0 bases from J, with 16 bases in between. CDR3 size: 16 residues. The CDR3 coding sequence is TGTGCCAGTAGTTCCCGTGGGGAGGTCATGAACACTGAAGCTTTCTTT. The encoded protein is CASSSRGEVMNTEAFF.

The chain carries TRBV25-1 and TRBJ2-7; no reliable D call. V lost 7 bases and J 6 bases, leaving 1 base between the germline ends. This CDR3 comprises 8 residues. In germline, CDR1 is MGHDK, CDR2 SYGVNS. The CDR3 is CASIEQYF. The CDR3 DNA reads as TGTGCCAGCATCGAGCAGTACTTC.

V and J are TRBV29-1 and TRBJ2-5; 9 bases map to TRBD1. This CDR3 spans 12 amino acids. From germline, CDR1 is SQVTM and CDR2 ANQGSEA. V lost 5 bases to trimming and J lost 5 bases; unmatched junction nucleotides: 3. This CDR3 is CSVRQGGETQYF. The DNA for the CDR3 is TGCAGCGTTAGACAGGGGGGGGAGACCCAGTACTTC. The full variable domain, in which reference TRBV29-1 and TRBJ2-5 provide the parts outside the CDR3, is SAVISQKPSRDICQRGTSLTIQCQVDSQVTMMFWYRQQPGQSLTLIATANQGSEATYESGFVIDKFPISRPNLTFSTLTVSNMSPEDSSIYLCSVRQGGETQYFGPGTRLLVL.

The chain uses TRBV5-1 and TRBJ2-3; the D gene could be TRBD1 or TRBD2 (5 bases each). The V gene lost 4 bases and the J gene lost 0 bases, with 18 bases spanning the gap. The CDR3 runs to 17 residues. Germline V gene lookup returns CDR1 SGHRS and CDR2 YFSETQ. The CDR3 DNA reads as TGCGCCAGCAGCCTAGCCTTAGGACAAGCTAGCACAGATACGCAGTATTTT. Protein: CASSLALGQASTDTQYF.

The gene calls are TRBV12-5 and TRBJ1-6; possibly TRBD1 for D (5 bases). Trimming took 5 bases from V and 14 from J, leaving 16 bases between them. The CDR3 contains 13 residues. Germline CDR1 reads LGHNT; CDR2 reads FRNRAP. The CDR3 sequence is CASGLPSGGSLHF. The CDR3 coding sequence is TGTGCTAGTGGTCTACCCTCCGGGGGGTCCCTCCACTTT.

This clone was seen a handful of times. The gene calls are TRBV6-5 and TRBJ1-2, with 9 bases matching TRBD1. CDR1 and CDR2 (germline): MNHEY, SVGAGI. CDR3 size: 14 residues. The ends lost 5 bases at V and 9 bases at J; junction bases unmatched: 10. The CDR3 region is CASSPDRGAFSYTF. Written as DNA, the CDR3 is TGTGCCAGCAGTCCTGACAGGGGGGCGTTCAGCTACACCTTC.

Of note for this clone: The sample holds other DNA sequences that translate to the same CDR3. The DNA of the CDR3 is TGTGCCAGCGGTGTGGGGTCTGGGGCCAACGTCCTGACTTTC. Its protein product is CASGVGSGANVLTF. This chain connects TRBV2 to TRBJ2-6; D is ambiguous. Germline V lookup: CDR1 SNHLY, CDR2 FYNNEI. The V and J ends lost 8 bases and 1 base respectively, with 9 bases between them. The CDR3 extends over 14 amino acids.

This clone is a singleton in its sample. This chain links TRBV25-1 with TRBJ1-1; 8 nucleotides agree with TRBD1. Germline values: CDR1 MGHDK, CDR2 SYGVNS. J lost 2 bases, V lost 8 bases, and 7 bases had no gene match. The CDR3 spans 14 residues. The CDR3 nucleotides read TGTGCCAGCTCGGCCGACAGGGGTAACACTGAAGCTTTCTTT. Translated: CASSADRGNTEAFF.

This chain uses TRBV7-2 with TRBJ2-5; 14 bases fit TRBD2. The CDR3 length is 15 residues. Germline CDR1 and CDR2: SGHTA and FQGNSA. After removal of 5 bases from V and 4 bases from J, the junction contained 3 bases not matched to a gene. DNA of the CDR3: TGTGCCAGCAGCCACGGACTAGCGGGGGGAGAGACCCAGTACTTC. This sequence encodes CASSHGLAGGETQYF.

This clone was seen only once. The V and J genes are TRBV2 and TRBJ2-5; tentative D call: TRBD1 (6 bases). Germline lookup yields CDR1 SNHLY and CDR2 FYNNEI. The CDR3 runs 13 residues. Trimming took off 9 bases at V and 4 bases at J, with 15 bases between the two ends. The CDR3 DNA sequence: TGTGCCAGAGCCACAGGGAATAGAGAGACCCAGTACTTC. Translated, it gives CARATGNRETQYF.

This clone was found a few times. V usage is TRBV30 and J usage is TRBJ2-6, with 9 bases fitting TRBD1. Germline V gene lookup returns CDR1 GTSNPN and CDR2 SVGIG (reference sequence). Unmatched junction bases numbered 12, after V lost 5 bases and J lost 1 base. The length of the CDR3 is 18 residues. In DNA form, the CDR3 reads TGTGCCTGGCTTAAGGGACAGGGCAGGAGGTCTGGGGCCAACGTCCTGACTTTC. Protein product: CAWLKGQGRRSGANVLTF. Full variable domain (outside the CDR3, taken from reference TRBV30 and TRBJ2-6): SQTIHQWPATLVQPVGSPLSLECTVEGTSNPNLYWYRQAAGRGLQLLFYSVGIGQISSEVPQNLSASRPQDRQFILSSKKLLLSDSGFYLCAWLKGQGRRSGANVLTFGAGSRLTVL.

In its sample, this clone was seen once. The chain couples TRBV19 to TRBJ1-6, with D perhaps matching TRBD1 (6 bases). This CDR3 region has 16 residues. V shed 6 bases and J shed 7 bases, with 19 bases lying between them. Germline V gene sequence: CDR1 LNHDA, CDR2 SQIVND (reference sequence). DNA for the CDR3: TGTGCCAGTAGCAAGGACAGCCCCGGAGTCAATTCACCCCTCCACTTT. This sequence encodes CASSKDSPGVNSPLHF.

The chain employs TRBV2 and TRBJ2-2, with a tentative D call TRBD1 (6 bases). The germline V and J ends were trimmed by 6 bases and 6 bases, with 8 bases remaining between them. Germline CDR1 SNHLY, CDR2 FYNNEI. The CDR3 loop spans 12 amino acids. The CDR3 here is CASSQGPGELFF. The CDR3 DNA is TGTGCCAGCAGCCAGGGGCCCGGGGAGCTGTTTTTT.

The CDR3 spells CASSPGGPNMNTEAFF. The CDR3 nucleotides are TGTGCCAGCAGCCCAGGCGGTCCGAACATGAACACTGAAGCTTTCTTT. The chain combines TRBV7-2 with TRBJ1-1, with D hard to call. Germline V gene data show CDR1 as SGHTA and CDR2 as FQGNSA. The CDR3 is 16 residues long. V was clipped by 5 bases and J by 0 bases, with 16 bases between them.

The CDR3 protein is CASSRRGQGLDIQYF. CDR3 nucleotide sequence: TGTGCCAGCAGTCGGAGGGGACAGGGATTGGACATTCAGTACTTC. The rearrangement uses TRBV27 and TRBJ2-4; 9 nucleotides match TRBD1. Germline V gene data show CDR1 as MNHEY and CDR2 as SMNVEV (reference sequence). The CDR3 is 15 residues long. Trimming took 5 bases from V and 8 from J; bases not matched to a gene: 10.

This chain connects TRBV9 to TRBJ2-5; 8 bases match TRBD2. Trimming at V came to 4 bases and at J to 5 bases, leaving 10 bases not matched to a gene. CDR1 SGDLS and CDR2 YYNGEE come from the germline V gene. This CDR3 contains 15 residues. As DNA, the CDR3 is TGTGCCAGCAGCCCTTCCGGGACTAGTGAGGAGACCCAGTACTTC. Encoded protein: CASSPSGTSEETQYF.

The CDR3 coding sequence is TGTGCCAGCAGCGAACGACTAAGCGGGGTCAGGGGAAACATTCAGTACTTC. Protein sequence: CASSERLSGVRGNIQYF. The rearrangement links TRBV9 to TRBJ2-4, with a weak D call TRBD2 (7 bases). The CDR3 runs to 17 residues. The ends were cut back, 3 bases at V and 6 bases at J, with 22 bases in the middle. The germline CDR1 and CDR2 sequences are SGDLS and YYNGEE.

V and J are TRBV19 and TRBJ2-6; 8 bases align to TRBD1. The germline CDR1 and CDR2 sequences are LNHDA and SQIVND (reference sequence). The CDR3 runs 16 residues. V lost 5 bases, J lost 4 bases, and 7 bases stayed unmatched. DNA of the CDR3: TGTGCCAGTAGTCTCGGACAGGGTGCCGGGGCCAACGTCCTGACTTTC. It specifies CASSLGQGAGANVLTF.

V and J are TRBV27 and TRBJ1-2; 9 bases are a match to TRBD1. Per germline, CDR1 MNHEY and CDR2 SMNVEV (reference sequence). There are 16 residues in the CDR3. J lost 5 bases, V lost 2 bases, and 9 bases had no gene match. The CDR3 here is CASSLGASGQGYGYTF. CDR3 sequence (DNA): TGTGCCAGCAGTTTAGGCGCCTCGGGACAGGGTTATGGCTACACCTTC.

The genes are TRBV6-1 and TRBJ2-6, with D perhaps matching TRBD2 (6 bases). This CDR3 is built from 14 residues. Per germline, CDR1 MNHNS and CDR2 SASEGT. V gave up 5 bases and J gave up 3 bases, with 8 bases separating them. The CDR3 protein is CASSPGGGANVLTF. In DNA form, the CDR3 reads TGTGCCAGCAGTCCCGGGGGTGGGGCCAACGTCCTGACTTTC.

This clone was counted only a few times. V gene TRBV30 combines with J gene TRBJ1-5; 11 positions agree with TRBD1. CDR3 length equals 16 residues. J was trimmed by 3 bases and V by 6 bases; bases with no gene match: 10. The germline V gene has CDR1 GTSNPN and CDR2 SVGIG (reference sequence). DNA for the CDR3: TGTGCCTGCAAAACCGGGACAGGGGGAAACAATCAGCCCCAGCATTTT. It codes for CACKTGTGGNNQPQHF. Complete variable domain (other parts from reference TRBV30 and TRBJ1-5): SQTIHQWPATLVQPVGSPLSLECTVEGTSNPNLYWYRQAAGRGLQLLFYSVGIGQISSEVPQNLSASRPQDRQFILSSKKLLLSDSGFYLCACKTGTGGNNQPQHFGDGTRLSIL.

The V gene is TRBV2, the J gene TRBJ1-6, with D hard to call. The CDR3 is 13 residues long. V was pared by 4 bases and J by 10 bases, with 11 bases between. CDR1 and CDR2 from the germline V gene are SNHLY and FYNNEI. The CDR3 is CASSGEGRSPLHF. CDR3 nucleotides: TGTGCCAGCAGTGGAGAAGGGCGATCACCCCTCCACTTT.

The chain couples TRBV30 to TRBJ1-5; D gene uncertain. V shed 1 base and J shed 7 bases, with 20 bases lying between them. CDR1 GTSNPN and CDR2 SVGIG come from the germline V gene (reference sequence). The CDR3 loop spans 16 amino acids. Written as DNA, the CDR3 is TGTGCCTGGAGTGGCTTCCCCGGTTACCCTTCGCAGCCCCAGCATTTT. Translating it yields CAWSGFPGYPSQPQHF. Together with reference TRBV30 and TRBJ1-5, the CDR3 gives the full variable domain: SQTIHQWPATLVQPVGSPLSLECTVEGTSNPNLYWYRQAAGRGLQLLFYSVGIGQISSEVPQNLSASRPQDRQFILSSKKLLLSDSGFYLCAWSGFPGYPSQPQHFGDGTRLSIL.